The rows below give T cell receptor beta chains drawn from one sample of a study of OX40 agonist ivuxolimab in advanced cancers. Data came from immunoSEQ multiplex PCR; TCRdb stores just in-frame clones and leaves some out. The sample yields 85,000 to 100,000 clones, 90% to 95% seen once. The sample here was CD4+ or CD8+ T cells sorted from blood, taken in a trial of the OX40 agonist ivuxolimab. The source is an adult with an advanced solid tumor such as melanoma, head and neck, liver or kidney cancer. Each CDR3 is given with its conserved first and last residue. The order of the fields is J gene, D gene, clone size, V gene, CDR3 DNA, CDR3 protein. A D gene is named only where the DNA matches it firmly. The size entry is marked missing in some rows and otherwise reads once, few, many or a size class.

J: TRBJ2-6; D: NA; size: once; V: TRBV7-2; DNA: TGTGCCAGCAGCGGAATAGGGCGCTCTGGGGCCAACGTCCTGACTTTC; CDR3: CASSGIGRSGANVLTF
J: TRBJ2-1; D: TRBD1; size: NA; V: TRBV9; DNA: TGTGCCAGCAGCGGAGGACAGGGAATCCTGAATGAGCAGTTCTTC; CDR3: CASSGGQGILNEQFF
J: TRBJ1-1; D: NA; size: NA; V: TRBV15; DNA: TGTGCCACCAGCAGAGTGAGGCGGAACACTGAAGCTTTCTTT; CDR3: CATSRVRRNTEAFF
J: TRBJ2-7; D: NA; size: NA; V: TRBV21-1; DNA: TGTGCCAGCCCCAACCCTGGAAAGACAGCCGGCTACGAGCAGTACTTC; CDR3: CASPNPGKTAGYEQYF
J: TRBJ2-3; D: NA; size: NA; V: TRBV5-1; DNA: TGCGCCAGCAGCTTCAGGGCAGGAAGCACAGATACGCAGTATTTT; CDR3: CASSFRAGSTDTQYF
J: TRBJ2-7; D: TRBD2; size: NA; V: TRBV18; DNA: TGTGCCAGCTCACAGGCCTCCGGGACTAGCGCATACGAGCAGTACTTC; CDR3: CASSQASGTSAYEQYF
J: TRBJ1-1; D: NA; size: NA; V: TRBV7-3; DNA: TGTGCCAGCAGCTTAGGGATGAACACTGAAGCTTTCTTT; CDR3: CASSLGMNTEAFF
J: TRBJ2-7; D: NA; size: NA; V: TRBV5-1; DNA: TGCGCCAGCAGCCAGGACGGCGTCGGCGAGCAGTACTTC; CDR3: CASSQDGVGEQYF
J: TRBJ2-1; D: TRBD2; size: NA; V: TRBV9; DNA: TGTGCCAGCAGCGTATTAGCGGGAGGGCCGGAAAATGAGCAGTTCTTC; CDR3: CASSVLAGGPENEQFF
J: TRBJ2-3; D: NA; size: NA; V: TRBV21-1; DNA: TGTGCCAGCAGCAAACCCCGACTAGCGGGAGGCGCAGATACGCAGTATTTT; CDR3: CASSKPRLAGGADTQYF
J: TRBJ2-1; D: NA; size: NA; V: TRBV4-2; DNA: TGTGCCAGCAGCCAGGTTACGGGAGACTCCTACAATGAGCAGTTCTTC; CDR3: CASSQVTGDSYNEQFF
J: TRBJ2-3; D: TRBD2; size: once; V: TRBV14; DNA: TGTGCCAGCAGCCCCCTGACTAGCGGGGGCACAGATACGCAGTATTTT; CDR3: CASSPLTSGGTDTQYF
J: TRBJ2-7; D: TRBD1; size: NA; V: TRBV19; DNA: TGTGCCAGTAGTATATCTCGACAGGGTACCTACGAGCAGTACTTC; CDR3: CASSISRQGTYEQYF
J: TRBJ2-3; D: NA; size: NA; V: TRBV5-1; DNA: TGCGCCAGCAGCTTAGGGTCCAGGGTTGGGGATACGCAGTATTTT; CDR3: CASSLGSRVGDTQYF
J: TRBJ2-7; D: TRBD1; size: NA; V: TRBV9; DNA: TGTGCCAGCAGCGCGCAGACAGGGGGCTACGAGCAGTACTTC; CDR3: CASSAQTGGYEQYF
J: TRBJ2-7; D: TRBD2; size: NA; V: TRBV6-1; DNA: TGTGCCAGCAGTGAACAAGTGGGAGCGGGGGAGCAGTACTTC; CDR3: CASSEQVGAGEQYF
J: TRBJ2-7; D: NA; size: NA; V: TRBV4-3; DNA: TGCGCCAGCAGCCAACAAAGGAGTCAGGGAACCTCCTACGAGCAGTACTTC; CDR3: CASSQQRSQGTSYEQYF
J: TRBJ2-5; D: NA; size: NA; V: TRBV7-8; DNA: TGTGCCAGCAGGCGGAGCGGGTCCGAAGAGACCCAGTACTTC; CDR3: CASRRSGSEETQYF
J: TRBJ2-3; D: NA; size: NA; V: TRBV7-5; DNA: TGTGCCAGCAGCAAAAAGGGGGGAAATACGCAGTATTTT; CDR3: CASSKKGGNTQYF
J: TRBJ2-7; D: TRBD2; size: once; V: TRBV25-1; DNA: TGTGCCAGCAGTGAGTTCAGTAGCGGGAGAGTTTACGAGCAGTACTTC; CDR3: CASSEFSSGRVYEQYF
J: TRBJ2-1; D: NA; size: NA; V: TRBV11-3; DNA: TGTGCCAGCAGCTCTAGCCTCTCCTACAATGAGCAGTTCTTC; CDR3: CASSSSLSYNEQFF
J: TRBJ2-7; D: TRBD2; size: NA; V: TRBV6-5; DNA: TGTGCCAGCACCTTAGCGGGAGGCCCAACCTACGAGCAGTACTTC; CDR3: CASTLAGGPTYEQYF
J: TRBJ1-1; D: NA; size: once; V: TRBV20-1; DNA: TGCAGTGCTAGTACAGGAGCTCAAGCTTTCTTT; CDR3: CSASTGAQAFF
J: TRBJ2-3; D: TRBD2; size: once; V: TRBV5-1; DNA: TGCGCCAGCAGCTTAGCGGGAGGAAAAGATACGCAGTATTTT; CDR3: CASSLAGGKDTQYF
J: TRBJ1-5; D: TRBD1; size: NA; V: TRBV6-1; DNA: TGTGCCAGCAGTGAAGCGGCCAGGGGGCACAATCAGCCCCAGCATTTT; CDR3: CASSEAARGHNQPQHF
J: TRBJ2-1; D: TRBD2; size: NA; V: TRBV19; DNA: TGTGCCAGTAAGAGCGGGAGCTCCTACAATGAGCAGTTCTTC; CDR3: CASKSGSSYNEQFF
J: TRBJ1-1; D: TRBD1; size: NA; V: TRBV6-5; DNA: TGTGCCAGCACTCCAGGACAGGGCCACACTGAAGCTTTCTTT; CDR3: CASTPGQGHTEAFF
J: TRBJ2-5; D: NA; size: NA; V: TRBV18; DNA: TGTGCCAGCTCACGCAGGGAAGTCCAAGAGACCCAGTACTTC; CDR3: CASSRREVQETQYF
J: TRBJ2-7; D: TRBD2; size: NA; V: TRBV6-5; DNA: TGTGCCAGCAGTTACTCCGCTAGCGGGAGTACCGAGCAGTACTTC; CDR3: CASSYSASGSTEQYF
J: TRBJ2-7; D: TRBD1; size: NA; V: TRBV18; DNA: TGTGCCAGCTCACCACTATCCCAGGGGGCAAGGGAGCAGTACTTC; CDR3: CASSPLSQGAREQYF
J: TRBJ1-5; D: NA; size: NA; V: TRBV6-6; DNA: TGTGCCAGCAGTGCCGGGGGGCTCTGGGGCAATCAGCCCCAGCATTTT; CDR3: CASSAGGLWGNQPQHF
J: TRBJ2-3; D: TRBD1; size: NA; V: TRBV10-3; DNA: TGTGCCATCAGTGAGGGGGGACAGGGGAGGGATACGCAGTATTTT; CDR3: CAISEGGQGRDTQYF
J: TRBJ2-7; D: TRBD1; size: NA; V: TRBV5-1; DNA: TGCGCCAGCAGCGTGGGACAGGGGGGATATTTCGAGCAGTACTTC; CDR3: CASSVGQGGYFEQYF
J: TRBJ2-1; D: NA; size: NA; V: TRBV5-8; DNA: TGTGCCAGCAGCGGCCAAGGGGGGTATGAGCAGTTCTTC; CDR3: CASSGQGGYEQFF
J: TRBJ2-7; D: TRBD1; size: NA; V: TRBV18; DNA: TGTGCCAGCTCACCAATAGCCCCCGGGACAGGCGGCGAGCAGTACTTC; CDR3: CASSPIAPGTGGEQYF
J: TRBJ2-7; D: NA; size: NA; V: TRBV30; DNA: TGTGCCTGGAGTGCAGGGACCCCCTACGAGCAGTACTTC; CDR3: CAWSAGTPYEQYF
J: TRBJ1-4; D: NA; size: NA; V: TRBV11-2; DNA: TGTGCCAGCAGCTCCGGACAGCTCTCAACTAATGAAAAACTGTTTTTT; CDR3: CASSSGQLSTNEKLFF
J: TRBJ2-7; D: TRBD2; size: NA; V: TRBV13; DNA: TGTGCCAGCAGCTTGAGGACTAGCGGGAGATACGAGCAGTACTTC; CDR3: CASSLRTSGRYEQYF
J: TRBJ2-5; D: NA; size: NA; V: TRBV5-8; DNA: TGTGCCAGCTCGCCCCGGGACACCCAAGAGACCCAGTACTTC; CDR3: CASSPRDTQETQYF
J: TRBJ1-4; D: TRBD1; size: NA; V: TRBV18; DNA: TGTGCCAGCTCACCCGACGTACTACAGGGGGGTGGTGCGGCTAATGAAAAACTGTTTTTT; CDR3: CASSPDVLQGGGAANEKLFF
J: TRBJ2-5; D: NA; size: NA; V: TRBV5-4; DNA: TGTGCCAGCAGCTTTAAGGGACGTTGGTACTTC; CDR3: CASSFKGRWYF
J: TRBJ1-4; D: NA; size: once; V: TRBV28; DNA: TGTGCCAGCAGTATAGGTGGGGTGGTTCATGAAAAACTGTTTTTT; CDR3: CASSIGGVVHEKLFF
J: TRBJ1-2; D: NA; size: NA; V: TRBV25-1; DNA: TGTGCCAGCAGTGCCGGGGTCTGGGGCTACACCTTC; CDR3: CASSAGVWGYTF
J: TRBJ2-5; D: TRBD1; size: once; V: TRBV19; DNA: TGTGCCAGTAGTATGTATGCGGTGTTAACGGGACAGGGGGCTGGAGAGACCCAGTACTTC; CDR3: CASSMYAVLTGQGAGETQYF
J: TRBJ1-5; D: NA; size: NA; V: TRBV5-8; DNA: TGTGCCAGCAGCCGAAGGGGCAGGGGTATAGATCAGCCCCAGCATTTT; CDR3: CASSRRGRGIDQPQHF
J: TRBJ1-1; D: NA; size: NA; V: TRBV7-2; DNA: TGTGCCAGCAGCTTAGGTGTCGGATCGAACACTGAAGCTTTCTTT; CDR3: CASSLGVGSNTEAFF
J: TRBJ2-1; D: NA; size: NA; V: TRBV7-9; DNA: TGTGCCAGCAGCTTTGAACTGGTGGTAGGGTCCAATGAGCAGTTCTTC; CDR3: CASSFELVVGSNEQFF